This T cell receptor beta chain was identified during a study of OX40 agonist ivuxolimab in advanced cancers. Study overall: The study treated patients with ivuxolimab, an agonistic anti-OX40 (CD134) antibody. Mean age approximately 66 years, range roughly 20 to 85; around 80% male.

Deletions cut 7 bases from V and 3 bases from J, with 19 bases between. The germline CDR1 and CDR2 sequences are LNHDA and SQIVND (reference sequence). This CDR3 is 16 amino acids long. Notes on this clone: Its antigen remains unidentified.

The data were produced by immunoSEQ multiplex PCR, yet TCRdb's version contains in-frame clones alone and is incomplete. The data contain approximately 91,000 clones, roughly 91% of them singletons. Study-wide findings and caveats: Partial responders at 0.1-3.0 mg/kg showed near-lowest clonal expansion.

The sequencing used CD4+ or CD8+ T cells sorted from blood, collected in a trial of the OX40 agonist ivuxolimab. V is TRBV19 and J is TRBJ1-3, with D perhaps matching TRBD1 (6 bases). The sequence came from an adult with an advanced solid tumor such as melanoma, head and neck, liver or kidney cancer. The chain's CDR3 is CASTEVRGLGGNTIYF. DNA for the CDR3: TGTGCCAGTACAGAAGTCCGGGGGCTTGGTGGAAACACCATATATTTT.